Sequencing of this TCR beta chain was carried out in a study of blood T cell repertoires in COVID-19. This CDR3 contains 14 residues. The J segment lost 6 bases and the V segment lost 1 base, leaving 5 bases of the junction unmatched. Germline V CDR1 and CDR2: SGHTA, FQGNSA. Assay: immunoSEQ multiplex PCR; the TCRdb copy retains only in-frame clones and omits some. The sample contains 35,000 to 50,000 clones, roughly 88% of which appear only once. This receptor was taken from a woman in her thirties or forties with acute or convalescent COVID-19. The chain is built from TRBV7-2 and TRBJ2-7, with 8 bases matching TRBD1. Sequenced input: peripheral blood. CDR3 DNA sequence: TGTGCCAGCAGCTTAGTAGGGACAGGTCCCGAGCAGTACTTC. It translates to CASSLVGTGPEQYF.